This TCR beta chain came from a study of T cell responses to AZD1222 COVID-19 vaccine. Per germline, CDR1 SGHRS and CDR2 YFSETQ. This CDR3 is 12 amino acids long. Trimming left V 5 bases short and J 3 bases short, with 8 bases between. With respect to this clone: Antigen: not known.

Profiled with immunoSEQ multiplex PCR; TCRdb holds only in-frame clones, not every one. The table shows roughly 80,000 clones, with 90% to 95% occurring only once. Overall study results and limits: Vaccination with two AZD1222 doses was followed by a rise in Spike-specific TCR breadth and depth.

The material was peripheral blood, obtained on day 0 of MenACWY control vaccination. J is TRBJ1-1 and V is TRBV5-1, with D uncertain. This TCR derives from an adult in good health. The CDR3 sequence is CASRSRDTEAFF. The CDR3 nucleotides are TGCGCCAGCAGGTCCCGGGACACTGAAGCTTTCTTT.